These 21 T cell receptor beta chains came from one sample sequenced in a study of long-term antiretroviral therapy in people with HIV. Sequencing used immunoSEQ v3.0 at survey level. The table came from immunoSEQ multiplex PCR; TCRdb's copy has only in-frame clones and leaves some out. The profile shows 30,000 or so clones, 75% to 90% of them singletons. The sequencing here drew on unsorted PBMCs, taken 0.8 years before starting antiretroviral therapy. Receptors were obtained from a man younger than 30 with HIV.

The chain carries TRBV7-2 and TRBJ2-3, with D perhaps matching TRBD2 (6 bases). Trimming removed 6 bases from V and 4 bases from J, with 8 bases in between. The CDR3 totals 12 residues. CDR1 is SGHTA and CDR2 is FQGNSA in the germline V gene. This chain's CDR3 is CASRRRADTQYF. CDR3 in DNA: TGTGCCAGCAGACGGAGGGCAGATACGCAGTATTTT.

V is TRBV29-1 and J is TRBJ1-4, with D hard to call. This CDR3 region has 14 residues. With 4 bases removed from V and 7 bases from J, the gap between germline ends came to 16 bases. Germline V gives CDR1 SQVTM, CDR2 ANQGSEA. This CDR3 is CSVGPRGGGEKLFF. The CDR3 bases are TGCAGCGTTGGCCCCCGGGGTGGAGGTGAAAAACTGTTTTTT.

The V gene is TRBV5-1, the J gene TRBJ2-1; 14 bases are shared with TRBD2. The CDR3 spans 15 residues. V lost 3 bases, J lost 9 bases, and 5 bases stayed unmatched. Germline loops: CDR1 SGHRS, CDR2 YFSETQ. In DNA form, the CDR3 reads TGCGCCAGCAGCTCGACTAGCGGGGGGGCCGGTGAGCAGTTCTTC. Protein: CASSSTSGGAGEQFF. Full variable domain (missing parts from reference TRBV5-1 and TRBJ2-1): KAGVTQTPRYLIKTRGQQVTLSCSPISGHRSVSWYQQTPGQGLQFLFEYFSETQRNKGNFPGRFSGRQFSNSRSEMNVSTLELGDSALYLCASSSTSGGAGEQFFGPGTRLTVL.

The chain recombines TRBV15 with TRBJ2-5; 7 bases are a match to TRBD1. Germline V gene data show CDR1 as LNHNV and CDR2 as YYDKDF (reference sequence). The ends lost 5 bases at V and 4 bases at J; junction bases unmatched: 13. The CDR3 totals 16 residues. The CDR3 bases are TGTGCCACCAGCCCTACCCTCGACAGGGTCGGAGAGACCCAGTACTTC. Amino acids: CATSPTLDRVGETQYF.

This clone was counted only a few times. This CDR3 reads CASQVGFSQPQHF. DNA of the CDR3: TGTGCCAGCCAGGTGGGGTTTTCTCAGCCCCAGCATTTT. V is TRBV2 and J is TRBJ1-5; D not certain. CDR1 and CDR2 from the germline V gene are SNHLY and FYNNEI. CDR3 length: 13 amino acids. V was clipped by 8 bases and J by 6 bases, with 14 bases between them.

This chain links TRBV6-6 with TRBJ1-5; D remains ambiguous. V was clipped by 2 bases and J by 6 bases, with 14 bases between them. The CDR3 spans 15 residues. CDR1 is MNHNY, CDR2 SVGAGI, per germline (reference sequence). DNA for the CDR3: TGTGCCAGCAGTTACGCCCCCATACGGGGTCAGCCCCAGCATTTT. Protein product: CASSYAPIRGQPQHF.

The rearrangement joins TRBV6-1 to TRBJ1-1; weak D call: TRBD1 (5 bases). The CDR3 extends over 13 amino acids. V was cut by 6 bases and J by 5 bases, with 13 bases left in between. CDR1 and CDR2 from the germline V gene are MNHNS and SASEGT. CDR3 bases: TGTGCCAGCAGCTCCGTTCGGGGGACTGAAGCTTTCTTT. It translates to CASSSVRGTEAFF.

The chain carries TRBV7-3 and TRBJ2-1, with D perhaps TRBD1 (6 bases). V was trimmed by 8 bases and J by 8 bases, leaving 13 bases between them. This CDR3 has 12 residues. The V gene's germline CDR1 is SGHTA and CDR2 FQGTGA. CDR3 DNA sequence: TGTGCCAGCGGGGACAAGGTGGATGAGCAGTTCTTC. Amino acids: CASGDKVDEQFF.

V is TRBV18 and J is TRBJ1-4; D gene unclear. Germline CDR1 and CDR2: KGHSH and LQKENI. V was clipped by 2 bases and J by 5 bases, with 12 bases between them. This CDR3 has 15 amino acids. CDR3 bases: TGTGCCAGCTCACCAGAGGTGAGGAGGAATGAAAAACTGTTTTTT. Translated, it gives CASSPEVRRNEKLFF. Using reference TRBV18 and TRBJ1-4 for the parts outside the CDR3, the full variable domain is NAGVMQNPRHLVRRRGQEARLRCSPMKGHSHVYWYRQLPEEGLKFMVYLQKENIIDESGMPKERFSAEFPKEGPSILRIQQVVRGDSAAYFCASSPEVRRNEKLFFGSGTQLSVL.

The rearrangement links TRBV7-9 to TRBJ1-1; D is unclear. Germline CDR1 SEHNR, CDR2 FQNEAQ (reference sequence). This CDR3 is built from 12 residues. Between the trimmed V and J ends, which lost 2 bases and 4 bases, there was a span of 5 bases. CDR3 in DNA: TGTGCCAGCAGCTTACGAAGCACTGAAGCTTTCTTT. Protein: CASSLRSTEAFF. The full variable domain, rest sourced from reference TRBV7-9 and TRBJ1-1, is DTGVSQNPRHKITKRGQNVTFRCDPISEHNRLYWYRQTLGQGPEFLTYFQNEAQLEKSRLLSDRFSAERPKGSFSTLEIQRTEQGDSAMYLCASSLRSTEAFFGQGTRLTVV.

The chain has TRBV9 and TRBJ1-3, with no clear D. In germline, CDR1 is SGDLS, CDR2 YYNGEE. The length of the CDR3 is 15 residues. V was clipped by 3 bases and J by 4 bases, with 14 bases between them. CDR3 sequence (DNA): TGTGCCAGCAGCGGCCCTGAGGGTGTGGGAAACACCATATATTTT. It yields the protein CASSGPEGVGNTIYF.

This clone was seen only a few times. J is TRBJ2-7 and V is TRBV19; 7 bases line up with TRBD2. The V segment lost 5 bases and the J segment 2 bases; nucleotides outside the gene matches: 6. Germline CDR1 and CDR2: LNHDA and SQIVND (reference sequence). The CDR3 is 14 amino acids. The CDR3 DNA is TGTGCCAGTAGTCGGCTAGCGGATGCCTACGAGCAGTACTTC. Its protein product is CASSRLADAYEQYF. The entire variable domain, with the rest obtained from reference TRBV19 and TRBJ2-7, is as follows: DGGITQSPKYLFRKEGQNVTLSCEQNLNHDAMYWYRQDPGQGLRLIYYSQIVNDFQKGDIAEGYSVSREKKESFPLTVTSAQKNPTAFYLCASSRLADAYEQYFGPGTRLTVT.

The rearrangement uses TRBV19 and TRBJ2-1; D gene uncertain. The V and J ends lost 4 bases and 6 bases respectively, with 7 bases between them. This CDR3 has 12 amino acids. CDR1 and CDR2 from the germline V gene are LNHDA and SQIVND (reference sequence). DNA of the CDR3: TGTGCCAGTAGTACCCTGGGCAATGAGCAGTTCTTC. Protein sequence: CASSTLGNEQFF.

Only one count was recorded for this clone. This sequence joins TRBV4-3 and TRBJ2-1; tentative D call: TRBD1 (5 bases). The CDR3 is made up of 15 amino acids. V lost 1 base and J 1 base, leaving 8 bases between the germline ends. Germline V gene sequence: CDR1 LGHNA, CDR2 YSLEER. CDR3 residues: CASSQAGSSYNEQFF. The CDR3 bases are TGCGCCAGCAGCCAAGCAGGGTCGTCCTACAATGAGCAGTTCTTC.

In its sample, this clone was seen once. This chain's CDR3 is CASSTPATSGIYEQYF. The CDR3 region has the DNA TGTGCCAGTAGTACCCCAGCGACTAGCGGGATCTACGAGCAGTACTTC. The gene calls are TRBV19 and TRBJ2-7; 11 bases map to TRBD2. The CDR3 is 16 residues long. Germline values: CDR1 LNHDA, CDR2 SQIVND (reference sequence). J was trimmed by 3 bases and V by 4 bases; bases with no gene match: 8.

The chain uses TRBV4-1 and TRBJ2-3, with D perhaps matching TRBD2 (6 bases). Germline V lookup: CDR1 MGHRA, CDR2 YSYEKL. The germline V and J ends were trimmed by 2 bases and 1 base, with 10 bases remaining between them. The CDR3 loop spans 15 amino acids. CDR3 DNA: TGCGCCAGCAGCCAATTCGCTAGCGGCACAGATACGCAGTATTTT. Amino acid sequence: CASSQFASGTDTQYF.

This sequence joins TRBV7-2 and TRBJ2-1; 7 positions agree with TRBD1. Germline V CDR1 and CDR2: SGHTA, FQGNSA. Unmatched junction bases numbered 5, after V lost 5 bases and J lost 4 bases. This CDR3 has 14 residues. The CDR3 nucleotides read TGTGCCAGCAGCCCGTGGGACAGATACAATGAGCAGTTCTTC. This codes for CASSPWDRYNEQFF.

This clone was observed a few times. V gene TRBV5-1 combines with J gene TRBJ2-2; perhaps TRBD1 as D (5 bases). Germline CDR1 SGHRS, CDR2 YFSETQ. V lost 0 bases to trimming and J lost 7 bases, with 10 bases between them. The CDR3 sequence is 14 residues long. The CDR3 reads CASSLASGNGELFF. The CDR3 coding sequence is TGCGCCAGCAGCTTGGCCTCAGGGAACGGGGAGCTGTTTTTT. Together with reference TRBV5-1 and TRBJ2-2, the CDR3 gives the full variable domain: KAGVTQTPRYLIKTRGQQVTLSCSPISGHRSVSWYQQTPGQGLQFLFEYFSETQRNKGNFPGRFSGRQFSNSRSEMNVSTLELGDSALYLCASSLASGNGELFFGEGSRLTVL.

This chain connects TRBV27 to TRBJ2-3, with TRBD1 as a possible D gene (5 bases). Germline CDR1 is MNHEY and CDR2 is SMNVEV (reference sequence). CDR3 length: 14 residues. V gave up 3 bases and J gave up 4 bases, with 11 bases separating them. CDR3 sequence reads: CASSLDTMADTQYF. The CDR3 nucleotides read TGTGCCAGCAGTTTGGACACAATGGCAGATACGCAGTATTTT.

The chain employs TRBV30 and TRBJ2-5, with 7 bases that match TRBD2. The trim removed 3 bases at V and 5 bases at J, leaving 3 bases unmatched. From germline, CDR1 is GTSNPN and CDR2 SVGIG (reference sequence). This CDR3 comprises 12 residues. CDR3 sequence: CAWRGGGETQYF. In DNA form, the CDR3 reads TGTGCCTGGAGGGGCGGGGGTGAGACCCAGTACTTC.

This rearrangement joins TRBV2 to TRBJ1-4; D might be TRBD1 (5 bases). V gave up 11 bases and J gave up 10 bases, with 17 bases separating them. The CDR3 length is 12 residues. Germline lookup yields CDR1 SNHLY and CDR2 FYNNEI. The CDR3: CALGGGTGKLFF. Written as DNA, the CDR3 is TGTGCCCTCGGCGGGGGGACCGGAAAACTGTTTTTT.